A single TCR beta chain is shown here with its context. This sample is part of a study of T cell changes during pregnancy in multiple sclerosis. V was shortened by 4 bases and J by 8 bases, with 20 bases between the two germline ends. In germline, CDR1 is MNHEY, CDR2 SVGAGI. This CDR3 has 15 residues. Profiled with immunoSEQ multiplex PCR; TCRdb holds only in-frame clones, not every one. Of 85,000 to 130,000 clones listed, 85% to 95% were seen once; the top ten hold 1.6%. The TCR originated in a female donor with multiple sclerosis, enrolled in a pregnancy study. This specimen was peripheral blood, taken after pregnancy. The chain carries TRBV6-5 and TRBJ1-2; D is ambiguous. The CDR3 nucleotides read TGTGCCAGCAGTTTTTCCCCTGATAACATTATCGGCTACACCTTC. Protein: CASSFSPDNIIGYTF.